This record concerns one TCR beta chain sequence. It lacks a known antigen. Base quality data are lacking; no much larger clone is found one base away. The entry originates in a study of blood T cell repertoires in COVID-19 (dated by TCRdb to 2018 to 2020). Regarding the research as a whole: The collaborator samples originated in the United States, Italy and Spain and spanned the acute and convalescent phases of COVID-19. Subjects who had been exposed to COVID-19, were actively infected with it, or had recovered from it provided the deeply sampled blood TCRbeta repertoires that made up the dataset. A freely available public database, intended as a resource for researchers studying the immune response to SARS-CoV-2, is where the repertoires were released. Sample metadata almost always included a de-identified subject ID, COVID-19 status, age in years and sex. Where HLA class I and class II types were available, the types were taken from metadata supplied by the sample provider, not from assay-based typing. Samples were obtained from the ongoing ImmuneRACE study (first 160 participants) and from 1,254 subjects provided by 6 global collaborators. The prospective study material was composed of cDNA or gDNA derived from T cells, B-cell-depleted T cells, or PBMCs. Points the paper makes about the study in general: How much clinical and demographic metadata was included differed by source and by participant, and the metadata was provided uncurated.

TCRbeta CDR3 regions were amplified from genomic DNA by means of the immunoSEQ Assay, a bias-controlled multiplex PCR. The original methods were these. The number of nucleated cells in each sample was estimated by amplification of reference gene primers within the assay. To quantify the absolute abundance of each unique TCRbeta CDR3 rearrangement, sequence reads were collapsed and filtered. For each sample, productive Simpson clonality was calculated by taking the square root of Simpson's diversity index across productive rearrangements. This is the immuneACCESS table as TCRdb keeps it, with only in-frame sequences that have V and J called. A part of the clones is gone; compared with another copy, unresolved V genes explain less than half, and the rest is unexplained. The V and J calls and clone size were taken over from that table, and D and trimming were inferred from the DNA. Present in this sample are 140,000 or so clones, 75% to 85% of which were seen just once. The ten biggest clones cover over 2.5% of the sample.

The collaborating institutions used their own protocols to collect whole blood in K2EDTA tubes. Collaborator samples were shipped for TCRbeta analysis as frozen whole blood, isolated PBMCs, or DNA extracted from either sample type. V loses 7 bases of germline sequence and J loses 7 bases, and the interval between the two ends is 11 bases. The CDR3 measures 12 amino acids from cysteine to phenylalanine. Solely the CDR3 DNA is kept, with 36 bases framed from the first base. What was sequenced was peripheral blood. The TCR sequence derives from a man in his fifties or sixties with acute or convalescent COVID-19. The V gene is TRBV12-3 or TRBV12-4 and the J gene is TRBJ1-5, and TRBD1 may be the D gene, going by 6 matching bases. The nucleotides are TGTGCCAGCAACAGGGTTGGACAGCCCCAGCATTTT. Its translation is CASNRVGQPQHF.